This T cell receptor beta chain appears in the sequencing data of a study of T-cell reconstitution after alpha-beta-depleted transplantation in children. General study results and limits: About two months after transplant, alpha-beta T cells reportedly came from several hundred expanded graft clones.

TCRbeta library preparation incorporated unique molecular identifiers. Each CDR3 protein gets one entry after TCRdb re-called the PCR reads with MiXCR. The sample lists roughly 490,000 distinct CDR3 sequences, 10% to 12% occurring once. Remarks on this clonotype: The antigen remains undetermined.

Sequencing used PBMCs, mostly from graft donor cells, obtained 180 days after TCRalphabeta/CD19-depleted stem cell transplant. The TCR was taken from a female patient aged 2-10 years who had a stem cell transplant for aplastic anemia, so the T cells may come from the graft donor.

Here the CDR3 reads CASSPVYGGWTEAFF. DNA for the CDR3: TGTGCCAGCAGCCCCGTTTACGGGGGCTGGACTGAAGCTTTCTTT. This chain uses TRBV7-9 with TRBJ1-1, with D maybe TRBD1 (6 bases). Trimming stripped 5 bases from V and 5 bases from J, with 18 bases between. There are 15 residues in the CDR3. Germline lookup yields CDR1 SEHNR and CDR2 FQNEAQ (reference sequence).